This entry concerns a single T cell receptor (beta chain). The data stem from a study of blood T cell repertoires in COVID-19. The wider study: Material from acute and convalescent COVID-19 was sourced from the United States, Italy and Spain. Sources were T cells, B-cell-depleted T cells, or PBMCs; the material itself was cDNA or gDNA.

Authors' analysis steps: Scientists estimated how many nucleated cells there were by amplifying reference gene primers. Libraries were prepared by immunoSEQ multiplex PCR; TCRdb keeps only in-frame clonotypes and omits some of them. Clonal size and the V and J genes are those of that table, whereas D and trimming came from the DNA. The table lists 53,000 or so clones, about 81% of them singletons. V lost 1 base, J lost 7 bases, and 12 bases stayed unmatched. Germline V gene lookup returns CDR1 SGHAT and CDR2 FQNNGV. The CDR3 runs to 18 residues. Specimen: peripheral blood. The chain carries TRBV11-2 and TRBJ2-1, with 11 bases lining up with TRBD2. This TCR was sampled from a man in his 70s with active COVID-19. The CDR3 DNA sequence: TGTGCCAGCAGCTTAGCAGTTTTACTAGCGGGAGAAAGTAATGAGCAGTTCTTC. Residues: CASSLAVLLAGESNEQFF.